These 17 T cell receptor beta chains originate from one sample sequenced in a study of T cells after yellow fever vaccination (dated by TCRdb to the late 2010s). The treatment or condition label for this specimen denotes: live attenuated yellow fever vaccine strain. The library was generated by 5' RACE. Sequencer: Illumina HiSeq 2500. The public reads were reprocessed in TCRdb via fastp at Q25 and MiXCR, keeping in-frame beta chains. Rows with a matching CDR3 protein are joined into one entry that keeps the most common DNA and genes. Recorded for this sample are 120,000 to 150,000 distinct CDR3 sequences; roughly 8% of them occurred a single time. Approximately 0.78% of the sample is held by the ten biggest clonotypes. The input for sequencing was CD4+ T cells sorted from PBMCs, taken 5 days after the yellow fever booster vaccination. The source is a man aged 25 to 40 who received the YFV17D yellow fever vaccine.

As for this clonotype: Possible read error: a much larger clone is one base away. The chain employs TRBV7-2 and TRBJ2-5; D not resolved. Trimming shortened V by 1 base and J by 3 bases, and 12 bases separated the two germline ends. The CDR3 covers 15 residues. Germline V gene data show CDR1 as SGHTA and CDR2 as FQGNSA. CDR3 protein: CASSLGVTIKETQYF. DNA of the CDR3: TGTGCCAGCAGCTTAGGCGTGACGATTAAAGAGACCCAGTACTTC.

This clonotype has a count of ten or more. The gene calls are TRBV4-2 and TRBJ2-7; 13 nucleotides line up with TRBD2. Trimming took 1 base from V and 5 from J; bases not matched to a gene: 5. Germline lookup yields CDR1 LGHNA and CDR2 YNFKEQ. The CDR3 extends over 16 amino acids. The CDR3 nucleotides are TGTGCCAGCAGCCAAGTTGGGACTAGCGGGATCCACGAGCAGTACTTC. Translation: CASSQVGTSGIHEQYF.

This clonotype was found many times. This chain links TRBV10-3 with TRBJ2-1; TRBD2 is a possible D gene (6 bases). CDR1 is ENHRY and CDR2 is SYGVKD in the germline V gene. The CDR3 covers 12 residues. The V gene lost 4 bases and the J gene lost 9 bases, with 10 bases spanning the gap. The CDR3 sequence: CAISVPGGEQFF. For the CDR3, the DNA is TGTGCCATCAGTGTCCCCGGGGGTGAGCAGTTCTTC.

This clonotype was found many times. The chain recombines TRBV5-1 with TRBJ2-7, with D tentatively TRBD1 or TRBD2 (7 bases each). There are 14 residues in the CDR3. Germline CDR1 is SGHRS and CDR2 is YFSETQ. Between the trimmed V and J ends, which lost 6 bases and 6 bases, there was a span of 19 bases. CDR3 DNA: TGCGCCAGCACCCCCGCGGGACAGCGGGGCGAGCAGTACTTC. It codes for CASTPAGQRGEQYF. The full variable domain, with the rest looked up from reference TRBV5-1 and TRBJ2-7, is KAGVTQTPRYLIKTRGQQVTLSCSPISGHRSVSWYQQTPGQGLQFLFEYFSETQRNKGNFPGRFSGRQFSNSRSEMNVSTLELGDSALYLCASTPAGQRGEQYFGPGTRLTVT.

At least ten counts were recorded for this clonotype. The gene calls are TRBV19 and TRBJ1-1, with 8 bases that match TRBD1. J was trimmed by 7 bases and V by 5 bases; bases with no gene match: 6. The length of the CDR3 is 13 residues. Germline V CDR1 and CDR2: LNHDA, SQIVND (reference sequence). The CDR3 DNA is TGTGCCAGTAGTGTGCAGGGGGCCTATGAAGCTTTCTTT. Translated: CASSVQGAYEAFF.

Comments on this clonotype: A much bigger clone sits one base away, suggesting this may be a read error. The CDR3 region is CPSSQNYEQYF. The CDR3 DNA sequence: TGTCCCAGCAGTCAAAACTACGAGCAGTACTTC. V is TRBV12-3 or TRBV12-4 and J is TRBJ2-7, with unresolved D. The CDR3 has 11 amino acids.

This clonotype was observed many times. The J gene is TRBJ1-6, the V gene TRBV7-2, with D possibly matching TRBD1 (6 bases). Between the trimmed V and J ends, which lost 1 base and 9 bases, there was a span of 13 bases. CDR1 and CDR2 (germline): SGHTA, FQGNSA. This CDR3 comprises 15 residues. In DNA, the CDR3 is TGTGCCAGCAGCTTAGTAGGGGACATGGTTTCACCCCTCCACTTT. As protein: CASSLVGDMVSPLHF.

This clonotype was seen repeatedly, ten times or more. CDR3 nucleotides: TGCGCCAGCAGGTTCGGTTACACCGGGGAGCTGTTTTTT. Encoded protein: CASRFGYTGELFF. The rearrangement uses TRBV10-1 and TRBJ2-2; D is unclear. Germline V gene sequence: CDR1 WNHNN, CDR2 SYGVQD (reference sequence). Deletions cut 6 bases from V and 3 bases from J, with 8 bases between. The CDR3 consists of 13 residues.

The J gene is TRBJ1-6, the V gene TRBV5-5; no reliable D call. CDR3 length equals 17 residues. Germline CDR1 reads SGHKS; CDR2 reads YYEKEE (reference sequence). V lost 0 bases, J lost 0 bases, and 10 bases lay in between. In nucleotides, the CDR3 is TGTGCCAGCAGCTTGGGTCTTGAGTACTCCTATAATTCACCCCTCCACTTT. Protein: CASSLGLEYSYNSPLHF.

This clonotype occurred many times. The rearrangement uses TRBV7-2 and TRBJ2-5; D might be TRBD1 or TRBD2, each matching 5 bases. CDR1 and CDR2 from the germline V gene are SGHTA and FQGNSA. This CDR3 is built from 15 residues. Trimming cost V 4 bases and J 5 bases, with 17 bases left between them. CDR3: CASSSGRLIGETQYF. CDR3 sequence (DNA): TGTGCCAGCAGCTCGGGGCGTCTGATCGGTGAGACCCAGTACTTC.

This clonotype was counted at least ten times. The V and J genes are TRBV10-3 and TRBJ1-5; D may be TRBD1 (6 bases). This CDR3 spans 12 amino acids. The V gene lost 8 bases and the J gene lost 2 bases, with 7 bases spanning the gap. Per the germline V gene, CDR1 is ENHRY and CDR2 is SYGVKD. Written as DNA, the CDR3 is TGTGCCATCCCAGGGGGCAATCAGCCCCAGCATTTT. Translation gives CAIPGGNQPQHF.

A remark on this clonotype: A much larger clone sits a single nucleotide away, making a read error possible. The rearrangement links TRBV20-1 to TRBJ2-3, with no clear D. Germline lookup yields CDR1 DFQATT and CDR2 SNEGSKA (reference sequence). The CDR3 loop spans 15 amino acids. V lost 6 bases and J 4 bases, leaving 20 bases between the germline ends. CDR3 in amino acids: CSAEAPWGLSDTQYF. As DNA, the CDR3 is TGCAGTGCCGAAGCCCCTTGGGGTTTATCAGATACGCAGTATTTT.

Many counts were recorded for this clonotype. The V gene is TRBV29-1, the J gene TRBJ2-6; D remains ambiguous. The CDR3 totals 13 residues. Trimming removed 5 bases at V and 3 bases at J, with 8 bases between. Germline CDR1 reads SQVTM; CDR2 reads ANQGSEA. For the CDR3, the DNA is TGCAGCGTTTGGACCCTTGGGGCCAACGTCCTGACTTTC. Its protein is CSVWTLGANVLTF.

This clonotype was observed many times. The chain couples TRBV25-1 to TRBJ2-5; the match to TRBD1 covers 10 bases. The junction had 10 bases not matched to a gene; V was cut back by 1 base and J by 5 bases. Germline-derived CDR1 and CDR2 are MGHDK and SYGVNS. This CDR3 comprises 17 residues. The CDR3 region has the DNA TGTGCCAGCAGTGAATGGAAGGGACAGGGGTGTCGGGAGACCCAGTACTTC. Residues: CASSEWKGQGCRETQYF.

This clonotype was observed many times. The chain couples TRBV29-1 to TRBJ1-3, with a tentative D call TRBD1 (6 bases). The CDR3 runs 13 residues. Germline V gene sequence: CDR1 SQVTM, CDR2 ANQGSEA. The germline V and J ends were trimmed by 6 bases and 0 bases, with 9 bases remaining between them. CDR3 amino acids: CSVGQNSGNTIYF. The CDR3 bases are TGCAGCGTCGGACAGAACTCTGGAAACACCATATATTTT.

This chain's CDR3 is CASSLYVVDSGRAETQYF. The CDR3 DNA reads TGTGCCAGCAGTTTATATGTGGTGGATAGCGGGAGAGCAGAGACCCAGTACTTC. The chain links TRBV28 to TRBJ2-5; 9 bases agree with TRBD2. V lost 1 base to trimming and J lost 4 bases; unmatched junction nucleotides: 13. Germline CDR1 MDHEN, CDR2 SYDVKM. The CDR3 has 18 amino acids.

This clonotype was counted at least ten times. This rearrangement joins TRBV6-2 or TRBV6-3 to TRBJ2-7; D possibly matches TRBD1 or TRBD2 (5 bases each). Germline V gene lookup returns CDR1 MNHEY and CDR2 SVGEGT. The CDR3 loop spans 14 amino acids. V dropped 6 bases and J dropped 6 bases, with 18 bases sitting between them. CDR3 region: CASRAGGGISEQYF. The CDR3 DNA is TGTGCCAGCAGAGCCGGTGGGGGTATCAGCGAGCAGTACTTC.